The rows below give T cell receptor beta chains drawn from one sample of a study of blood T cell repertoires in COVID-19. TCRdb's copy holds only in-frame clones and misses some; the assay was immunoSEQ multiplex PCR. Of some 220,000 clones listed, roughly 80% are singletons. The sequenced material came from peripheral blood. Receptors originate from a woman in her 70s with COVID-19, enrolled during active disease. Both conserved end residues are part of each CDR3. The D gene is left open where the match is weak. Size tells how often a clone was seen (once, few, many) or the class of an expanded clone, and some rows leave it out.

TRBJ2-2	14	.	.	TRBV6-5	TGTGCCAGCAGTTCCGGACTAAACACCGGGGAGCTGTTTTTT	CASSSGLNTGELFF
TRBJ1-2	12	.	.	TRBV29-1	TGCAGCGCGGGCGGGTGGTCCCAGGGCTACACCTTC	CSAGGWSQGYTF
TRBJ2-2	15	TRBD1	.	TRBV11-3	TGTGCCAGCAGTCAAAGGGGGCTGAACACCGGGGAGCTGTTTTTT	CASSQRGLNTGELFF
TRBJ1-4	13	.	.	TRBV6-5	TGTGCCAGCAGTTACGCCCTGGGGCAGGAACTGTTTTTT	CASSYALGQELFF
TRBJ1-1	17	TRBD1	.	TRBV19	TGTGCCAGTAGTATCGGACAGGGTAGGGAATGGGGCACTGAAGCTTTCTTT	CASSIGQGREWGTEAFF
TRBJ2-1	16	TRBD2	.	TRBV24-1	TGTGCCACCAGTGATTTCTCAGCGGGAAGTCGCAATGAGCAGTTCTTC	CATSDFSAGSRNEQFF
TRBJ1-6	17	TRBD1	few	TRBV30	TGTGCCCTCCACGGGACAGGGGGCTCAGAGCGGACTTCACCCCTCCACTTT	CALHGTGGSERTSPLHF
TRBJ1-6	15	.	once	TRBV14	TGTGCCAGCAGCCTACGGACGGGGATTAATTCACCCCTCCACTTT	CASSLRTGINSPLHF
TRBJ1-1	14	.	.	TRBV7-9	TGTGCCAGCAGCTTAGACGCAGGTGACACTGAAGCTTTCTTT	CASSLDAGDTEAFF
TRBJ1-1	15	TRBD1	.	TRBV27	TGTGCCAGCAGTCGAAGGACAGGGATCAACACTGAAGCTTTCTTT	CASSRRTGINTEAFF
TRBJ2-1	17	TRBD2	.	TRBV7-8	TGTGCCAGCAGCTTAGGGACTAGCGGGAGTCCGAGGAATGAGCAGTTCTTC	CASSLGTSGSPRNEQFF
TRBJ2-5	13	TRBD1	.	TRBV11-1	TGTGCCAGCAGCGCAGACAGGGGGGAGACCCAGTACTTC	CASSADRGETQYF
TRBJ2-5	13	.	.	TRBV28	TGTGCCAGCAGTTTATTTATACAAGAGACCCAGTACTTC	CASSLFIQETQYF